The 29 T cell receptor beta chains below were found in one sample sequenced in a study of Graves' ophthalmopathy and Graves' hyperthyroidism. Researchers took RNA transcripts and amplified TCR beta CDR3 regions from them. Second-round multiplex PCR came after a first-round RT-PCR that employed HTBI primers. Via MiXCR, TCRdb re-called the multiplex PCR reads, giving one row per CDR3 protein. The sample includes approximately 160,000 distinct CDR3 sequences, roughly 36% of them seen just once. Sequenced material: peripheral blood. The receptors were sampled from a man aged 25 to 40 with Graves' ophthalmopathy.

The gene calls are TRBV4-1 and TRBJ1-2; TRBD1 is a possible D gene (5 bases). Between the trimmed V and J ends, which lost 0 bases and 4 bases, there was a span of 15 bases. CDR1 is MGHRA, CDR2 YSYEKL, per germline. This CDR3 has 16 residues. In nucleotides, the CDR3 is TGCGCCAGCAGCCAAGAAGGCTCAGGGAGGGGCTATGGCTACACCTTC. Translation: CASSQEGSGRGYGYTF.

In its sample, this clonotype was seen many times. The chain employs TRBV5-6 and TRBJ2-5; TRBD1 matches at 8 bases. CDR1 is SGHDT and CDR2 is YYEEEE in the germline V gene. J was trimmed by 2 bases and V by 2 bases; bases with no gene match: 8. There are 16 residues in the CDR3. The CDR3: CASSFRGRTRQETQYF. CDR3 nucleotide sequence: TGTGCCAGCAGCTTCAGGGGGCGCACGCGTCAAGAGACCCAGTACTTC.

This clonotype was seen repeatedly, ten times or more. The chain links TRBV6-5 to TRBJ1-1, with unresolved D. The CDR3 has 13 residues. Deletions cut 2 bases from V and 7 bases from J, with 11 bases between. Germline V gives CDR1 MNHEY, CDR2 SVGAGI. The CDR3 coding sequence is TGTGCCAGCAGTTACGACGGGGAAGGTGAAGCTTTCTTT. The encoded protein is CASSYDGEGEAFF.

This clonotype was seen at least ten times. The genes are TRBV4-1 and TRBJ2-7, with a possible D match to TRBD1 (6 bases). In germline, CDR1 is MGHRA, CDR2 YSYEKL. CDR3 length: 15 amino acids. V gave up 1 base and J gave up 3 bases, with 13 bases separating them. The CDR3 protein is CASSQGSRGLYEQYF. CDR3 coding DNA: TGCGCCAGCAGCCAAGGATCCAGGGGTCTCTACGAGCAGTACTTC.

This rearrangement joins TRBV6-1 to TRBJ2-7; TRBD1 matches 9 bases. Per the germline V gene, CDR1 is MNHNS and CDR2 is SASEGT. This CDR3 is built from 14 residues. V trimming: 6 bases; J trimming: 4 bases; junction bases outside the gene matches: 7. The CDR3 region has the DNA TGTGCCAGCAGCAACGATGGGACAGGGTACGAGCAGTACTTC. The encoded protein is CASSNDGTGYEQYF.

The rearrangement uses TRBV12-3 or TRBV12-4 and TRBJ1-5; D not certain. V was trimmed by 3 bases and J by 1 base, leaving 7 bases between them. The CDR3 covers 14 residues. CDR3 amino acids: CASSFLGSNQPQHF. CDR3 DNA sequence: TGTGCCAGCAGTTTTCTGGGCAGCAATCAGCCCCAGCATTTT.

This clonotype showed up many times. The V and J genes are TRBV24-1 and TRBJ2-5, with TRBD1 identical over 7 bases. After removal of 9 bases from V and 1 base from J, the junction contained 4 bases not matched to a gene. CDR3 length: 13 residues. Germline values: CDR1 KGHDR, CDR2 SFDVKD. The CDR3 coding sequence is TGTGCCACCTCAGGGACAGCCCAAGAGACCCAGTACTTC. Translated, it gives CATSGTAQETQYF.

The table lists this clonotype with many counts. The chain has TRBV6-1 and TRBJ2-5; D remains ambiguous. The CDR3 spans 11 residues. The V and J ends lost 7 bases and 9 bases respectively, with 12 bases between them. Per germline, CDR1 MNHNS and CDR2 SASEGT. The CDR3 protein is CASTDRGAQYF. In DNA form, the CDR3 reads TGTGCCAGCACCGACCGTGGGGCCCAGTACTTC.

This clonotype was recorded a few times. The chain uses TRBV28 and TRBJ2-5; perhaps TRBD2 as D (6 bases). Germline lookup yields CDR1 MDHEN and CDR2 SYDVKM. V lost 8 bases and J 4 bases, leaving 14 bases between the germline ends. The CDR3 covers 13 residues. CDR3 region: CASGTRDSETQYF. Here the CDR3 DNA reads TGTGCCAGCGGGACCCGGGACTCAGAGACCCAGTACTTC.

This clonotype was detected many times. The V call is TRBV7-3, the J call TRBJ2-5; D unresolved. CDR1 and CDR2 from the germline V gene are SGHTA and FQGTGA. There are 13 residues in the CDR3. Trimming took 5 bases from V and 1 from J, leaving 8 bases between them. The CDR3 loop is CASSKGPQETQYF. The CDR3 bases are TGTGCCAGCAGCAAAGGGCCCCAAGAGACCCAGTACTTC.

This chain connects TRBV15 to TRBJ2-7, with D maybe TRBD2 (6 bases). Trimming stripped 0 bases from V and 6 bases from J, with 6 bases between. Germline loops: CDR1 LNHNV, CDR2 YYDKDF (reference sequence). CDR3 length equals 12 residues. Here the CDR3 reads CATSREGGEQYF. The CDR3 nucleotides read TGTGCCACCAGCAGAGAGGGAGGCGAGCAGTACTTC. The entire variable domain, with the rest obtained from reference TRBV15 and TRBJ2-7, is as follows: DAMVIQNPRYQVTQFGKPVTLSCSQTLNHNVMYWYQQKSSQAPKLLFHYYDKDFNNEADTPDNFQSRRPNTSFCFLDIRSPGLGDTAMYLCATSREGGEQYFGPGTRLTVT.

This clonotype showed up many times. The chain recombines TRBV4-3 with TRBJ1-6, with D hard to call. CDR1 is LGHNA, CDR2 YSLEER, per germline. The V and J ends lost 0 bases and 9 bases respectively, with 15 bases between them. The CDR3 consists of 16 residues. In DNA form, the CDR3 reads TGCGCCAGCAGCCAAGATATATCGGCAGCCAGTTCACCCCTCCACTTT. Its translation: CASSQDISAASSPLHF.

This clonotype was picked up many times. V gene TRBV24-1 combines with J gene TRBJ1-5; possible D gene TRBD1, 6 bases. Trimming shortened V by 10 bases and J by 7 bases, and 13 bases separated the two germline ends. This CDR3 contains 12 residues. CDR1 and CDR2 from the germline V gene are KGHDR and SFDVKD. The chain's CDR3 is CATSGTNQPQHF. CDR3 bases: TGTGCCACTTCAGGGACAAACCAGCCCCAGCATTTT.

The sample holds many counts of this clonotype. The chain couples TRBV19 to TRBJ1-6, with 7 bases identical to TRBD1. The V and J ends lost 8 bases and 11 bases, in that order; junction bases with no gene match: 12. Germline V lookup: CDR1 LNHDA, CDR2 SQIVND (reference sequence). The CDR3 runs to 14 residues. Written as DNA, the CDR3 is TGTGCCAGTGGCGGACAGGCGGGAGAGCCACCCCTCCACTTT. Translating it yields CASGGQAGEPPLHF.

This clonotype has ten or more counts. This CDR3 reads CASSLVQGMYEQYF. The DNA of the CDR3 is TGTGCCAGCAGCTTAGTCCAGGGGATGTACGAGCAGTACTTC. V usage is TRBV7-2 and J usage is TRBJ2-7, with D maybe TRBD1 (6 bases). V was clipped by 1 base and J by 4 bases, with 11 bases between them. CDR1 and CDR2 (germline): SGHTA, FQGNSA. CDR3 size: 14 residues. The full variable domain, rest sourced from reference TRBV7-2 and TRBJ2-7, is GAGVSQSPSNKVTEKGKDVELRCDPISGHTALYWYRQSLGQGLEFLIYFQGNSAPDKSGLPSDRFSAERTGGSVSTLTIQRTQQEDSAVYLCASSLVQGMYEQYFGPGTRLTVT.

The rearrangement links TRBV20-1 to TRBJ2-7; no clear D. V was pared by 4 bases and J by 5 bases, with 18 bases between. Germline assignment: CDR1 DFQATT and CDR2 SNEGSKA (reference sequence). This CDR3 is built from 14 residues. CDR3 nucleotide sequence: TGCAGTGCTATAGAAAACCAGGAAAGGAACGAGCAGTACTTC. Amino acid sequence: CSAIENQERNEQYF.

This clonotype was picked up many times. The chain employs TRBV20-1 and TRBJ1-5; tentatively, D is TRBD1 (6 bases). The CDR3 is 15 amino acids. From germline, CDR1 is DFQATT and CDR2 SNEGSKA (reference sequence). The germline V and J ends were trimmed by 5 bases and 6 bases, with 20 bases remaining between them. CDR3 DNA: TGCAGTGCTGCCCAGGGGCCCGCCGAGGCTCAGCCCCAGCATTTT. As protein: CSAAQGPAEAQPQHF.

This clonotype was observed once. For the CDR3, the DNA is TGTGCCAGCAGTTTAAGGGGAGCAGAGACCCAGTACTTC. Translation gives CASSLRGAETQYF. This chain links TRBV12-3 or TRBV12-4 with TRBJ2-5; D tentatively fits TRBD1 or TRBD2 (5 bases each). Between the trimmed V and J ends, which lost 2 bases and 4 bases, there was a span of 8 bases. CDR3 length: 13 residues.

Ten or more counts support this clonotype. The rearrangement links TRBV4-2 to TRBJ1-1; TRBD1 aligns across 9 bases. V shed 10 bases and J 3 bases; nucleotides not matched to a gene: 6. The CDR3 length is 13 residues. The V gene's germline CDR1 is LGHNA and CDR2 YNFKEQ. This chain's CDR3 is CATGQGTYTEAFF. Written as DNA, the CDR3 is TGTGCCACCGGACAGGGGACCTACACTGAAGCTTTCTTT.

The chain combines TRBV11-2 with TRBJ1-1; 9 bases line up with TRBD1. The CDR3 consists of 16 residues. With V trimmed by 4 bases and J by 3 bases, 9 bases remained unmatched. The germline CDR1 and CDR2 sequences are SGHAT and FQNNGV. The DNA for the CDR3 is TGTGCCAGCAGCTGGACAGGGGAAAGTTATTACACTGAAGCTTTCTTT. The encoded protein is CASSWTGESYYTEAFF.

The J gene is TRBJ2-7, the V gene TRBV6-2 or TRBV6-3; D ambiguous. The CDR3 extends over 15 amino acids. CDR1 is MNHEY, CDR2 SVGEGT, per germline. Trimming shortened V by 0 bases and J by 2 bases, and 11 bases separated the two germline ends. The CDR3 loop is CASSYSGPLTYEQYF. The CDR3 region has the DNA TGTGCCAGCAGTTACTCTGGGCCACTAACCTACGAGCAGTACTTC.

The chain is built from TRBV30 and TRBJ2-5; D may be TRBD1 (5 bases). The CDR3 contains 12 residues. Per germline, CDR1 GTSNPN and CDR2 SVGIG (reference sequence). V dropped 2 bases and J dropped 4 bases, with 8 bases sitting between them. CDR3 sequence reads: CAWSPQGETQYF. CDR3 coding DNA: TGTGCCTGGAGTCCCCAGGGAGAGACCCAGTACTTC.

V and J are TRBV27 and TRBJ1-1, with unresolved D. The V gene lost 5 bases and the J gene lost 3 bases, with 10 bases spanning the gap. CDR1 is MNHEY, CDR2 SMNVEV, per germline (reference sequence). The CDR3 is made up of 13 amino acids. The CDR3 is CASSDPPHTEAFF. CDR3 sequence (DNA): TGTGCCAGCAGTGACCCACCGCACACTGAAGCTTTCTTT.

The rearrangement links TRBV5-1 to TRBJ2-7; 9 bases are shared with TRBD1. Germline CDR1 SGHRS, CDR2 YFSETQ. Trimming removed 2 bases from V and 3 bases from J; junction bases left unmatched: 3. This CDR3 is built from 14 residues. The CDR3 reads CASSFRGQGYEQYF. Written as DNA, the CDR3 is TGCGCCAGCAGCTTCCGGGGACAGGGCTACGAGCAGTACTTC.

In this sample, this clonotype turned up many times. The CDR3 sequence is CASSLRSALAYEQYF. CDR3 bases: TGCGCCAGCAGCTTGAGGTCAGCCCTCGCCTACGAGCAGTACTTC. This chain joins TRBV5-1 and TRBJ2-7, with no clear D. With 1 base removed from V and 2 bases from J, the gap between germline ends came to 13 bases. In germline, CDR1 is SGHRS, CDR2 YFSETQ. The CDR3 loop spans 15 amino acids.

In this sample, this clonotype turned up many times. This chain connects TRBV7-9 to TRBJ1-2, with D possibly matching TRBD1 (5 bases). V was shortened by 7 bases and J by 6 bases, with 15 bases between the two germline ends. The germline gives CDR1 SEHNR, CDR2 FQNEAQ (reference sequence). The CDR3 spans 13 residues. The CDR3 DNA sequence: TGTGCCAGCACCCCGGGGGTGCTCAATGGCTACACCTTC. It translates to CASTPGVLNGYTF.

At least ten counts were recorded for this clonotype. The CDR3 DNA is TGTGCCAGCAGTTACGGGGGGCTTCAGCCCCAGCATTTT. It codes for CASSYGGLQPQHF. The rearrangement links TRBV6-2 or TRBV6-3 to TRBJ1-5, with a weak D call TRBD1 (6 bases). Germline CDR1 MNHEY, CDR2 SVGEGT. Trimming removed 2 bases at V and 6 bases at J, with 8 bases between. The CDR3 loop spans 13 amino acids.

The chain's CDR3 is CSAREPFQETQYF. The DNA of the CDR3 is TGCAGTGCTAGAGAACCTTTCCAAGAGACCCAGTACTTC. The V and J genes are TRBV20-1 and TRBJ2-5; no firm D call. CDR3 length: 13 amino acids. Germline CDR1 reads DFQATT; CDR2 reads SNEGSKA (reference sequence). Trimming removed 0 bases from V and 1 base from J, with 6 bases in between.

This clonotype was seen repeatedly, ten times or more. The CDR3 protein is CSARVTGGRGQPQHF. The DNA for the CDR3 is TGCAGTGCTAGAGTTACGGGAGGGAGGGGTCAGCCCCAGCATTTT. The rearrangement uses TRBV20-1 and TRBJ1-5; D is perhaps TRBD1 (5 bases). With 1 base removed from V and 6 bases from J, the gap between germline ends came to 16 bases. The CDR3 sequence is 15 residues long. Per the germline V gene, CDR1 is DFQATT and CDR2 is SNEGSKA (reference sequence).